The next 4 T cell receptor beta chains were all read from a single sample in a study of PD-L1 blockade in urothelial cancer. Specified time point: pretreatment peripheral blood. Generated by immunoSEQ multiplex PCR, the TCRdb table keeps only in-frame clones and is missing some. Of tens of thousands of clones listed, 80% to 85% are singletons. Sample: PBMCs, taken around atezolizumab (anti-PD-L1) treatment. Receptors originate from an older man with urothelial cancer.

This sequence joins TRBV11-1 and TRBJ2-3; D may be TRBD1 (5 bases). The germline gives CDR1 SGHAT, CDR2 FQDESV (reference sequence). Trimming took 7 bases from V and 0 from J, leaving 11 bases between them. The CDR3 is made up of 14 amino acids. For the CDR3, the DNA is TGTGCCAGCACCCAGGGCGCCAGCACAGATACGCAGTATTTT. It yields the protein CASTQGASTDTQYF.

The chain links TRBV6-6 to TRBJ1-5; 7 bases line up with TRBD1. The J segment lost 5 bases and the V segment lost 4 bases, leaving 5 bases of the junction unmatched. Germline-derived CDR1 and CDR2 are MNHNY and SVGAGI (reference sequence). This CDR3 has 14 residues. The CDR3 loop is CASSSTGRDQPQHF. The CDR3 DNA follows: TGTGCCAGCAGTTCGACAGGGCGGGATCAGCCCCAGCATTTT.

The V gene is TRBV5-6, the J gene TRBJ1-2; 7 bases line up with TRBD1. This CDR3 contains 15 residues. Trimming at V came to 2 bases and at J to 2 bases, leaving 6 bases not matched to a gene. The V gene's germline CDR1 is SGHDT and CDR2 YYEEEE. The CDR3 DNA is TGTGCCAGCAGCTTTGGTACAGGGGTCAACTATGGCTACACCTTC. Its protein is CASSFGTGVNYGYTF.

The V call is TRBV4-1, the J call TRBJ2-1; a possible D gene is TRBD1 (6 bases). The CDR3 sequence is 16 residues long. V was trimmed by 7 bases and J by 3 bases, leaving 19 bases between them. CDR1 is MGHRA, CDR2 YSYEKL, per germline. The CDR3 protein is CASKPSPGQNYNEQFF. CDR3 sequence (DNA): TGCGCCAGCAAACCCTCCCCCGGACAGAACTACAATGAGCAGTTCTTC.